This is a list of T cell receptor beta chains from one sample in a study of identifying expanded T cells in peripheral blood. Measured with immunoSEQ multiplex PCR; TCRdb has only the in-frame clones, and not every one. The table shows approximately 110,000 clones, with approximately 90% occurring only once. The sample was blood. These receptors originate from a person aged 18 to 75 in good health. Each CDR3 is given with its conserved first and last residue. A D gene is named only where the DNA matches it firmly. Some rows have no size entry. The others give once, few or many, or a class for an expanded clone.

CDR3nt | CDR3aa | j_gene | abundance | d_gene | v_gene
TGTGCCAGCAGTTCGGGGGGTCAGCCCCAGCATTTT | CASSSGGQPQHF | TRBJ1-5 | NA | NA | TRBV27
TGTGCCAGCAGCTTGGGGAGGCGTAACACCATATATTTT | CASSLGRRNTIYF | TRBJ1-3 | NA | NA | TRBV5-6
TGTGCCAGCAGTCCCGAAGGGGGCCGTTGGCCCCAGCATTTT | CASSPEGGRWPQHF | TRBJ1-5 | NA | TRBD1 | TRBV6-5
TGTGCCAGCAGCTTCGGCGGAGATACGCAGTATTTT | CASSFGGDTQYF | TRBJ2-3 | NA | NA | TRBV13
TGTGCCAGCTCACCAGCAGGGGCCTACGAGCAGTACTTC | CASSPAGAYEQYF | TRBJ2-7 | NA | NA | TRBV18
TGTGCCAGCAGTTTAGGGCGTCCCGGGGGAGGTTCACCCCTCCACTTT | CASSLGRPGGGSPLHF | TRBJ1-6 | few | NA | TRBV27
TGTGCCACCGGGAGCGTGAACACTGAAGCTTTCTTT | CATGSVNTEAFF | TRBJ1-1 | NA | NA | TRBV15
TGTGCCAGCAGCGTAGGTAATTATCGAACGCAGTATTTT | CASSVGNYRTQYF | TRBJ2-3 | NA | NA | TRBV9
TGTGCCAGCAGCTTCGGACGGATGAACACTGAAGCTTTCTTT | CASSFGRMNTEAFF | TRBJ1-1 | NA | NA | TRBV11-2
TGTGCCAGCAGTTTCGGTTCCTACGAGCAGTACTTC | CASSFGSYEQYF | TRBJ2-7 | NA | NA | TRBV2
TGTGCCAGCTCACTGGGGGGCGTTGGGTACGAGCAGTACTTC | CASSLGGVGYEQYF | TRBJ2-7 | NA | NA | TRBV18
TGTGCCAGTAGCGCTAACTATGGCTACACCTTC | CASSANYGYTF | TRBJ1-2 | NA | NA | TRBV19
TGCGCCAGCAGCCAAGGACCCGGGAGCACAGATACGCAGTATTTT | CASSQGPGSTDTQYF | TRBJ2-3 | NA | NA | TRBV4-3
TGTGCCAGCAGCATAAGCCCTAGGCGGGATTCCTACGAGCAGTACTTC | CASSISPRRDSYEQYF | TRBJ2-7 | NA | NA | TRBV5-6
TGTGCCAGCAGCCACGGTCGGGGGCAGAGGGAGCAGTACTTC | CASSHGRGQREQYF | TRBJ2-7 | NA | NA | TRBV28
TGTGCCAGCAGTGAATCAGGGGGGACCGCTGACGAGCAGTACTTC | CASSESGGTADEQYF | TRBJ2-7 | NA | NA | TRBV2
TGTGCCAGCAGCTCCCGATTTCCAGGGGTCGGGGCTTTCTTT | CASSSRFPGVGAFF | TRBJ1-1 | NA | NA | TRBV7-2
TGTGCCAGCAGCTCCTGGTTGCTAGAAGCTTTCTTT | CASSSWLLEAFF | TRBJ1-1 | NA | NA | TRBV7-9
TGTGCCAGCTCACCCATGGGACTGTACCAAGAGACCCAGTACTTC | CASSPMGLYQETQYF | TRBJ2-5 | NA | NA | TRBV18
TGTGCCAGCAGCCGCGACAGGGCGGAAGATACGCAGTATTTT | CASSRDRAEDTQYF | TRBJ2-3 | NA | TRBD1 | TRBV4-2
TGTGCCAGCAGTTACTCCGAGGGTGTCGCCCAGCATTTT | CASSYSEGVAQHF | TRBJ1-5 | NA | NA | TRBV6-5
TGTGCCAGCGACCGACAGGCGGGACCCACAGATACGCAGTATTTT | CASDRQAGPTDTQYF | TRBJ2-3 | NA | NA | TRBV27
TGCGCCAGCAGCCAAGTAAGGGGGTCGGAATTTCCAGATACGCAGTATTTT | CASSQVRGSEFPDTQYF | TRBJ2-3 | NA | NA | TRBV4-1
TGTGCCAGCAGCAAAAAACAGGCTTATTCTGGAAACACCATATATTTT | CASSKKQAYSGNTIYF | TRBJ1-3 | NA | NA | TRBV21-1
TGTGCCAGCTCACCGACAGGGGGCTGGAACACTGAAGCTTTCTTT | CASSPTGGWNTEAFF | TRBJ1-1 | once | TRBD1 | TRBV18
TGCAGCGTTCAACCCCCTACAAGTATGTACAATGAGCAGTTCTTC | CSVQPPTSMYNEQFF | TRBJ2-1 | NA | NA | TRBV29-1
TGTGCCAGCAGCTTAAGTAGTCGGTCCACCAGCTCCTACGAGCAGTACTTC | CASSLSSRSTSSYEQYF | TRBJ2-7 | NA | NA | TRBV7-2
TGCGCCAGCAGTCTTCAGGGGGCTGGTGAGCAGTTCTTC | CASSLQGAGEQFF | TRBJ2-1 | NA | TRBD1 | TRBV4-3
TGTGCCAGCTCACCTTACGGAGGTGGGGAGACCCAGTACTTC | CASSPYGGGETQYF | TRBJ2-5 | NA | NA | TRBV18